This T cell receptor (beta chain) was observed in a study of T-cell reconstitution after alpha-beta-depleted transplantation in children listed by TCRdb under 2016. For the wider study: T-cell immune reconstitution after TCRalphabeta/CD19-depleted allogeneic hematopoietic cell transplantation in children was quantitatively tracked in the study by means of TCR repertoire profiling.

From the cysteine up to the phenylalanine, the CDR3 has a length of 12 residues. Kept here is only the CDR3 DNA, which spans 36 bases and is read in frame from base 1. A distance of 9 bases separates the germline ends of V and J, which lose 2 bases and 5 bases respectively. Based on the germline V gene (reference sequence), the CDR1 and CDR2 sequences are DFQATT and SNEGSKA. The library was produced with PCR. The instrument was an Illumina HiSeq 2500. TCR libraries were prepared with molecular barcoding, using unique molecular identifiers to normalize TCRbeta repertoire quantification. The public sequencing data were trimmed at Q25 with fastp and processed into clonotypes with MiXCR by TCRdb, which kept only in-frame beta chains. When rows share a CDR3 protein, they turn into one entry using the most common DNA and genes. Within this sample are over 150,000 distinct CDR3 sequences, with 13% to 15% of them counted one time only. The top ten hold over 10% of the sample.

The table lists this clonotype with many counts. It lacks a known antigen. The record has no base qualities; no much larger clone is one base away. The sequencing used PBMCs from the stem cell graft donor, collected from the stem cell graft. The clonotype comes from a human donor who donated a stem cell graft to a child with acute lymphoblastic leukemia. The rearranged segments are TRBV20-1 and TRBJ2-5; the D region possibly corresponds to TRBD1 (5 bases align). CDR3 sequence: CSARRQQETQYF. Here is the DNA: TGCAGTGCTAGACGACAGCAGGAGACCCAGTACTTC.